The rows below give T cell receptor beta chains drawn from one sample of a study of blood T cell repertoires in COVID-19. Libraries were prepared by immunoSEQ multiplex PCR; TCRdb keeps only in-frame clonotypes and omits some of them. The repertoire consists of 95,000 to 150,000 clones, with 65% to 85% occurring once and the leading ten covering under 4%. The sample consisted of PBMCs or T cells enriched from blood (not recorded which). The source of these receptors is a young woman who had recovered from COVID-19. Each CDR3 is given without its conserved first and last residue. Each record gives: clone size, V gene, J gene, CDR3 protein. Size values are once, few and many counts, or a class for expanded clones, and some rows have none.

>NA|TRBV27|TRBJ2-1
ASRTSGGNEQF
>NA|TRBV30|TRBJ1-6
AWSPSPAGASDSPLH
>NA|TRBV21-1|TRBJ2-7
ASKAQGTYEQY
>once|TRBV19|TRBJ2-7
ASSQQGAYEQY
>once|TRBV24-1|TRBJ1-1
ATSGNLNTEAF
>NA|TRBV19|TRBJ2-5
ASSLQGAIQETQY
>NA|TRBV5-5|TRBJ2-1
ASSLASASYNEQF
>NA|TRBV14|TRBJ2-7
ASSQDSPSGRAPYEQY
>NA|TRBV28|TRBJ1-1
ASSPASGGNTEAF
>once|TRBV4-1|TRBJ1-2
ASSYLSRYGYT
>NA|TRBV30|TRBJ1-2
AWSDEGDYGYT
>NA|TRBV7-2|TRBJ2-1
ASSSNREGLQGWYNEQF
>NA|TRBV27|TRBJ1-4
ASSNRGFSNEKLF
>NA|TRBV10-3|TRBJ1-1
AISGRQGDTEAF
>NA|TRBV7-2|TRBJ2-7
ASSLGPRVYEQY
>NA|TRBV7-3|TRBJ2-1
ASSLFGTSGMDEQF
>NA|TRBV7-9|TRBJ2-7
ASSWGASGSGEQY
>NA|TRBV7-2|TRBJ2-7
ASSLYTSGTYEQY
>many|TRBV21-1|TRBJ1-1
ASSPGQGFTEAF
>NA|TRBV5-4|TRBJ2-2
ASSFRGRAGTGELF
>NA|TRBV5-1|TRBJ2-7
ASSLEGTGGPTYEQY
>once|TRBV5-1|TRBJ2-7
ASSYLPGLDFYEQY
>NA|TRBV5-5|TRBJ2-2
ASSPTYYTGELF
>NA|TRBV5-1|TRBJ2-1
ASSYLSGSWGSDEQF
>NA|TRBV24-1|TRBJ1-3
ATSRASGNTIY
>NA|TRBV28|TRBJ1-5
ASLTGGRQPQH
>NA|TRBV11-3|TRBJ2-3
ASSLLAGGSTDTQY
>NA|TRBV2|TRBJ1-3
ASTLDRAISGNTIY
>NA|TRBV19|TRBJ2-1
ASSMARTSGNEQF